The 23 T cell receptor beta chains listed next were all sequenced from one sample in a study of blood T cell repertoires in COVID-19. Repertoires were generated with immunoSEQ multiplex PCR, while TCRdb's copy carries only in-frame clones and drops some. The sample carries about 53,000 clones, around 81% recorded once. Sequenced sample: peripheral blood. Receptors originate from an elderly woman with COVID-19, enrolled during active disease.

Concerning this clone: Compared with germline, one end of the junction differs, possibly owing to a read error. V and J are TRBV7-7 and TRBJ2-1; 12 bases are a match to TRBD1. The germline V gene encodes CDR1 SSHAT and CDR2 FNYEAQ (reference sequence). This CDR3 contains 15 residues. In DNA, the CDR3 is TGTGCTAGCAGCTTAGGGACAGGGGGCTCCGATGAGCAGTTCTTC. This gives the protein CASSLGTGGSDEQFF.

The V and J genes are TRBV7-9 and TRBJ2-7; D remains ambiguous. CDR1 is SEHNR, CDR2 FQNEAQ, per germline (reference sequence). V was trimmed by 6 bases and J by 4 bases, leaving 10 bases between them. The length of the CDR3 is 12 residues. DNA of the CDR3: TGTGCCAGCAGTTCCGGTGAATACGAGCAGTACTTC. Translated: CASSSGEYEQYF.

This clone has just one count. V is TRBV18 and J is TRBJ1-2, with a possible D match to TRBD1 (5 bases). V gave up 3 bases and J gave up 4 bases, with 12 bases separating them. Germline loops: CDR1 KGHSH, CDR2 LQKENI. This CDR3 has 14 residues. CDR3: CASSPRQPRYGYTF. In nucleotides, the CDR3 is TGTGCCAGCTCACCTCGACAGCCTCGCTATGGCTACACCTTC.

V gene TRBV4-2 combines with J gene TRBJ2-1; TRBD1 might be the D (6 bases). Per germline, CDR1 LGHNA and CDR2 YNFKEQ. The CDR3 is made up of 16 amino acids. The V end lost 5 bases, the J end lost 8 bases, and 22 bases lay between the germline ends. CDR3 amino acids: CASSWLRDNFIYEQFF. CDR3 nucleotides: TGTGCCAGCAGCTGGCTCCGGGACAATTTTATCTATGAGCAGTTCTTC.

J is TRBJ1-1 and V is TRBV28; 8 nucleotides line up with TRBD1. Germline V lookup: CDR1 MDHEN, CDR2 SYDVKM. There are 12 residues in the CDR3. V dropped 5 bases and J dropped 9; count of bases not matched to a gene: 5. The CDR3: CASSTTGGKAFF. DNA for the CDR3: TGTGCCAGCAGTACAACAGGGGGTAAAGCTTTCTTT. The variable domain in full, with the rest retrieved from reference TRBV28 and TRBJ1-1, is DVKVTQSSRYLVKRTGEKVFLECVQDMDHENMFWYRQDPGLGLRLIYFSYDVKMKEKGDIPEGYSVSREKKERFSLILESASTNQTSMYLCASSTTGGKAFFGQGTRLTVV.

The chain joins TRBV2 to TRBJ2-5; 7 nucleotides agree with TRBD2. The CDR3 consists of 15 residues. From germline, CDR1 is SNHLY and CDR2 FYNNEI. V shed 6 bases, J shed 4 bases, and the junction held 11 bases outside the gene matches. The CDR3 loop is CASRGRETGGETQYF. Here the CDR3 DNA reads TGTGCCAGCAGGGGACGGGAGACGGGGGGAGAGACCCAGTACTTC.

Only a few counts were recorded for this clone. The V gene is TRBV2, the J gene TRBJ2-7; 10 positions agree with TRBD1. Trimming removed 6 bases from V and 7 bases from J; junction bases left unmatched: 9. Germline CDR1 and CDR2: SNHLY and FYNNEI. CDR3 size: 14 residues. The CDR3 is CASRGQGTQAEQYF. The CDR3 nucleotides read TGTGCCAGCAGGGGACAGGGGACCCAAGCGGAGCAGTACTTC. The whole variable domain, remainder taken from reference TRBV2 and TRBJ2-7, is EPEVTQTPSHQVTQMGQEVILRCVPISNHLYFYWYRQILGQKVEFLVSFYNNEISEKSEIFDDQFSVERPDGSNFTLKIRSTKLEDSAMYFCASRGQGTQAEQYFGPGTRLTVT.

The gene calls are TRBV7-6 and TRBJ1-1, with unresolved D. In germline, CDR1 is SGHVS, CDR2 FNYEAQ. The CDR3 loop spans 13 amino acids. Trimming took 5 bases from V and 5 from J, leaving 12 bases between them. For the CDR3, the DNA is TGTGCCAGCAGCCCGGTGCGGGTAACTGAAGCTTTCTTT. It translates to CASSPVRVTEAFF.

The chain is built from TRBV5-4 and TRBJ2-3, with 8 bases aligning to TRBD2. The germline V gene encodes CDR1 SGHNT and CDR2 YYREEE (reference sequence). With V trimmed by 4 bases and J by 4 bases, 8 bases remained unmatched. This CDR3 is 15 amino acids long. CDR3 amino acids: CASSISGREADTQYF. The CDR3 nucleotides read TGTGCCAGCAGCATTTCGGGGCGGGAGGCAGATACGCAGTATTTT.

V gene TRBV5-5 combines with J gene TRBJ1-2; tentative D call: TRBD1 (6 bases). V dropped 6 bases and J dropped 8 bases, with 23 bases sitting between them. Per germline, CDR1 SGHKS and CDR2 YYEKEE (reference sequence). This CDR3 spans 15 amino acids. CDR3 nucleotide sequence: TGTGCCAGCATGGGGGGGCAGGGGATCCCTTTGGGCTACACCTTC. The encoded protein is CASMGGQGIPLGYTF.

V usage is TRBV4-2 and J usage is TRBJ2-1; 8 bases match TRBD2. V shed 6 bases and J 2 bases; nucleotides not matched to a gene: 6. The CDR3 is made up of 15 amino acids. The germline V gene encodes CDR1 LGHNA and CDR2 YNFKEQ. Written as DNA, the CDR3 is TGTGCCAGCAGTCGTAGCGGGACAACCTACAATGAGCAGTTCTTC. Translation gives CASSRSGTTYNEQFF.

The chain employs TRBV28 and TRBJ1-6, with TRBD1 matching 8 bases. V lost 6 bases, J lost 8 bases, and 9 bases stayed unmatched. CDR3 size: 15 residues. Germline V CDR1 and CDR2: MDHEN, SYDVKM. The CDR3 DNA reads TGTGCCAGCAGCCATCGGGACAGGCGGCATTCACCCCTCCACTTT. It encodes CASSHRDRRHSPLHF.

The gene calls are TRBV6-5 and TRBJ2-7; 8 positions match TRBD2. The CDR3 length is 14 residues. From germline, CDR1 is MNHEY and CDR2 SVGAGI. Losses at the gene ends were 6 bases for V and 2 bases for J; bases not matched to a gene: 6. The CDR3 loop reads CASSLTSGTYEQYF. CDR3 nucleotide sequence: TGTGCCAGCAGCCTCACTAGCGGCACCTACGAGCAGTACTTC.

Ten or more counts support this clone. This sequence joins TRBV12-3 or TRBV12-4 and TRBJ2-7, with TRBD1 identical over 7 bases. V was clipped by 6 bases and J by 6 bases; unmatched bases: 5. This CDR3 region has 12 residues. This CDR3 is CASRRGQVEQYF. In nucleotides, the CDR3 is TGTGCCAGCAGACGAGGACAGGTCGAGCAGTACTTC.

This rearrangement joins TRBV5-1 to TRBJ1-3; D is possibly TRBD1 (6 bases). Germline lookup yields CDR1 SGHRS and CDR2 YFSETQ. CDR3 length equals 15 residues. The V and J ends lost 3 bases and 0 bases respectively, with 10 bases between them. The CDR3 DNA sequence: TGCGCCAGCAGCTCCTCCAGGGGCTCTGGAAACACCATATATTTT. It encodes CASSSSRGSGNTIYF. The full variable domain, completed using reference TRBV5-1 and TRBJ1-3, is KAGVTQTPRYLIKTRGQQVTLSCSPISGHRSVSWYQQTPGQGLQFLFEYFSETQRNKGNFPGRFSGRQFSNSRSEMNVSTLELGDSALYLCASSSSRGSGNTIYFGEGSWLTVV.

There are a few counts of this clone. V usage is TRBV7-8 and J usage is TRBJ1-2; D call uncertain. The CDR3 sequence is 13 residues long. Germline-derived CDR1 and CDR2 are SGHVS and FQNEAQ. Trimming removed 1 base from V and 7 bases from J, with 10 bases in between. The CDR3 DNA reads TGTGCCAGCAGCTTAGGCGCGGCCGCTGGCTACACCTTC. Amino acids: CASSLGAAAGYTF.

The table lists this clone with a few counts. The J gene is TRBJ1-3, the V gene TRBV5-1; D might be TRBD1 (5 bases). The CDR3 has 15 residues. Germline V gives CDR1 SGHRS, CDR2 YFSETQ. The V gene lost 0 bases and the J gene lost 0 bases, with 7 bases spanning the gap. CDR3 loop: CASSLETASGNTIYF. CDR3 DNA sequence: TGCGCCAGCAGCTTGGAGACAGCCTCTGGAAACACCATATATTTT. Based on the CDR3 plus reference TRBV5-1 and TRBJ1-3, the full variable domain is KAGVTQTPRYLIKTRGQQVTLSCSPISGHRSVSWYQQTPGQGLQFLFEYFSETQRNKGNFPGRFSGRQFSNSRSEMNVSTLELGDSALYLCASSLETASGNTIYFGEGSWLTVV.

The sample holds a few counts of this clone. The V gene is TRBV3-1 (or the pseudogene TRBV3-2), the J gene TRBJ2-1; 13 nucleotides line up with TRBD2. Germline V gives CDR1 LGHDT, CDR2 YNNKEL (reference sequence). Trimming cost V 1 base and J 9 bases; bases outside gene matches: 3. CDR3 length: 15 residues. CDR3 region: CASSQGLAGGGEQFF. In nucleotides, the CDR3 is TGTGCCAGCAGCCAAGGACTAGCGGGAGGAGGTGAGCAGTTCTTC.

This rearrangement joins TRBV9 to TRBJ2-5; 11 nucleotides agree with TRBD2. The V gene's germline CDR1 is SGDLS and CDR2 YYNGEE. This CDR3 comprises 16 residues. V gave up 3 bases and J gave up 4 bases; unmatched junction bases: 8. CDR3 region: CASSDPTSGSVETQYF. CDR3 nucleotides: TGTGCCAGCAGCGACCCTACTAGCGGGAGTGTAGAGACCCAGTACTTC.

The chain recombines TRBV3-1 (or the pseudogene TRBV3-2) with TRBJ1-1, with 7 bases matching TRBD1. Germline V gene lookup returns CDR1 LGHDT and CDR2 YNNKEL (reference sequence). The CDR3 covers 15 residues. J was trimmed by 7 bases and V by 2 bases; bases with no gene match: 10. DNA of the CDR3: TGTGCCAGCAGCCAAAGGGACAGCGCGAACCATGAAGCTTTCTTT. Protein product: CASSQRDSANHEAFF.

The CDR3 sequence: CASSKDDSSQGAFF. Written as DNA, the CDR3 is TGTGCCAGCAGCAAGGACGACAGCTCACAGGGCGCTTTCTTT. The chain couples TRBV5-5 to TRBJ1-1; the D gene is possibly TRBD1 (6 bases). Germline values: CDR1 SGHKS, CDR2 YYEKEE (reference sequence). V lost 4 bases and J lost 11, with 21 bases in between. This CDR3 is built from 14 residues.

This chain links TRBV19 with TRBJ2-2, with D hard to call. V lost 1 base and J lost 5, with 8 bases in between. The germline V gene encodes CDR1 LNHDA and CDR2 SQIVND (reference sequence). The CDR3 sequence is 14 residues long. The CDR3 coding sequence is TGTGCCAGTAGTATAGCCGTTCAGACCGGGGAGCTGTTTTTT. It encodes CASSIAVQTGELFF.

This chain links TRBV19 with TRBJ2-6, with 16 bases aligning to TRBD2. CDR1 and CDR2 from the germline V gene are LNHDA and SQIVND (reference sequence). The CDR3 totals 21 residues. The trim removed 4 bases at V and 2 bases at J, leaving 11 bases unmatched. CDR3: CASSKIGTSGRGKTGANVLTF. The CDR3 DNA sequence: TGTGCCAGTAGTAAAATCGGGACTAGCGGGAGGGGTAAGACTGGGGCCAACGTCCTGACTTTC.